Listed here are 32 T cell receptor beta chains from one sample, sequenced in a study of graft-versus-host responses after intestinal transplantation (dated by TCRdb to about 2021). Their specific antigens are unknown. The label giving this sample's time point can be read as: cells obtained before transplantation from donor or recipient. The library came from the immunoSEQ multiplex PCR assay. In TCRdb, the immuneACCESS table is reduced to in-frame sequences with V and J assigned. These tables do not hold every clone; where another copy was compared, an unresolved V gene accounts for under half, and the others remain unexplained. This sample gives more than 80,000 clones in total; roughly 87% of them show up just once. Clones ranked in the top ten supply about a sixth of the sample. Sample: unstimulated CD8+ T cells sorted from spleen or lymph node cells, taken before intestinal transplant. These receptors all stem from a human donor who received an intestinal transplant.

This clone was recorded a few times. V is TRBV6-1 and J is TRBJ2-2, with 11 bases that match TRBD2. The V segment lost 3 bases and the J segment 4 bases; nucleotides outside the gene matches: 1. The germline V gene encodes CDR1 MNHNS and CDR2 SASEGT. This CDR3 contains 15 residues. DNA for the CDR3: TGTGCCAGCAGTGATAGCGGGAGGGCCACCGGGGAGCTGTTTTTT. Its protein is CASSDSGRATGELFF.

This chain joins TRBV4-1 and TRBJ2-3; no clear D. The CDR3 spans 14 residues. The ends were cut back, 3 bases at V and 2 bases at J, with 9 bases in the middle. Germline loops: CDR1 MGHRA, CDR2 YSYEKL. CDR3 DNA: TGCGCCAGCAGCCATGAATCTCCCACAGATACGCAGTATTTT. It is translated as CASSHESPTDTQYF.

The chain employs TRBV6-5 and TRBJ2-4; D ambiguous. Germline loops: CDR1 MNHEY, CDR2 SVGAGI. V was cut by 3 bases and J by 1 base, with 4 bases left in between. The CDR3 has 13 residues. CDR3 in amino acids: CASSYSAKNIQYF. CDR3 DNA: TGTGCCAGCAGTTATAGTGCCAAAAACATTCAGTACTTC.

The J gene is TRBJ2-1, the V gene TRBV15; TRBD1 matches at 8 bases. Trimming cost V 5 bases and J 8 bases; bases outside gene matches: 8. The CDR3 is 14 residues long. Germline CDR1 LNHNV, CDR2 YYDKDF (reference sequence). The chain's CDR3 is CATSVRGRFYEQFF. Written as DNA, the CDR3 is TGTGCCACCAGCGTCAGGGGGCGCTTCTATGAGCAGTTCTTC. The full variable domain, completed using reference TRBV15 and TRBJ2-1, is DAMVIQNPRYQVTQFGKPVTLSCSQTLNHNVMYWYQQKSSQAPKLLFHYYDKDFNNEADTPDNFQSRRPNTSFCFLDIRSPGLGDTAMYLCATSVRGRFYEQFFGPGTRLTVL.

This clone was found once. CDR3 region: CASAEGLAGFSYEQYF. Here the CDR3 DNA reads TGTGCCAGCGCTGAGGGACTAGCGGGATTTTCCTACGAGCAGTACTTC. The chain employs TRBV13 and TRBJ2-7; TRBD2 aligns across 13 bases. After removal of 8 bases from V and 1 base from J, the junction contained 8 bases not matched to a gene. The CDR3 has 16 amino acids. Germline V gene lookup returns CDR1 PRHDT and CDR2 FYEKMQ (reference sequence).

This sequence joins TRBV2 and TRBJ2-3; TRBD2 aligns across 7 bases. V shed 4 bases, J shed 4 bases, and the junction held 8 bases outside the gene matches. This CDR3 is 15 amino acids long. Germline CDR1 and CDR2: SNHLY and FYNNEI. CDR3 bases: TGTGCCAGCAGTGGTAGCAGCGGGAAGGCAGATACGCAGTATTTT. Amino acids: CASSGSSGKADTQYF.

The chain carries TRBV19 and TRBJ2-5; possibly TRBD2 for D (5 bases). V was shortened by 1 base and J by 4 bases, with 7 bases between the two germline ends. The germline V gene encodes CDR1 LNHDA and CDR2 SQIVND (reference sequence). The CDR3 has 13 residues. The CDR3 nucleotides read TGTGCCAGTAGTATAGTCCGGGGAGAGACCCAGTACTTC. Protein: CASSIVRGETQYF. Supplemented by reference TRBV19 and TRBJ2-5, the full variable domain reads DGGITQSPKYLFRKEGQNVTLSCEQNLNHDAMYWYRQDPGQGLRLIYYSQIVNDFQKGDIAEGYSVSREKKESFPLTVTSAQKNPTAFYLCASSIVRGETQYFGPGTRLLVL.

DNA for the CDR3: TGTGCCATCAGCCACGACAGGGGGCTGGAGACCCAGTACTTC. Its translation is CAISHDRGLETQYF. The V and J genes are TRBV10-3 and TRBJ2-5; TRBD1 agrees at 10 bases. This CDR3 region has 14 residues. Germline V gives CDR1 ENHRY, CDR2 SYGVKD. Trimming at V came to 6 bases and at J to 5 bases, leaving 6 bases not matched to a gene.

This clone was counted once. J is TRBJ2-7 and V is TRBV6-5; D tentatively reads TRBD1 or TRBD2 (6 bases each). Trimming removed 4 bases from V and 5 bases from J, with 21 bases in between. CDR1 and CDR2 from the germline V gene are MNHEY and SVGAGI. The CDR3 is 16 amino acids. Here the CDR3 DNA reads TGTGCCAGCAGTTTCCTCGGAGGGGGGAGACCCGACGAGCAGTACTTC. Its protein is CASSFLGGGRPDEQYF.

This chain joins TRBV4-1 and TRBJ1-1, with D maybe TRBD1 (5 bases). Deletions cut 0 bases from V and 7 bases from J, with 12 bases between. Germline V gives CDR1 MGHRA, CDR2 YSYEKL. The CDR3 runs to 14 residues. The CDR3 DNA reads as TGCGCCAGCAGCCAAGAGGTCGGGGGGGGTGAAGCTTTCTTT. Amino acids: CASSQEVGGGEAFF.

This clone turned up a few times. The chain recombines TRBV4-1 with TRBJ2-5, with TRBD1 identical over 8 bases. From germline, CDR1 is MGHRA and CDR2 YSYEKL. The CDR3 is 15 amino acids. V trimming: 5 bases; J trimming: 2 bases; junction bases outside the gene matches: 7. CDR3 bases: TGCGCCAGCAGCTTTGGGACAGGATTTCAAGAGACCCAGTACTTC. Translating it yields CASSFGTGFQETQYF.

This chain uses TRBV7-9 with TRBJ2-1; 7 bases agree with TRBD1. The V gene end was trimmed by 3 bases and the J gene end by 1 base; junction bases not matched to a gene: 3. Germline lookup yields CDR1 SEHNR and CDR2 FQNEAQ (reference sequence). The CDR3 contains 15 residues. CDR3 amino acids: CASSLYRGSYNEQFF. The CDR3 DNA follows: TGTGCCAGCAGCTTGTACAGGGGATCCTACAATGAGCAGTTCTTC.

V gene TRBV5-4 combines with J gene TRBJ2-3, with 9 nucleotides matching TRBD1. The germline gives CDR1 SGHNT, CDR2 YYREEE (reference sequence). The J segment lost 0 bases and the V segment lost 5 bases, leaving 7 bases of the junction unmatched. This CDR3 has 16 residues. The CDR3 DNA sequence: TGTGCCAGCAGGGACAGGGGCGGGGGTAGCACAGATACGCAGTATTTT. Translation gives CASRDRGGGSTDTQYF.

Only a few counts were recorded for this clone. The V call is TRBV11-2, the J call TRBJ2-1, with D perhaps TRBD1 (6 bases). V lost 5 bases to trimming and J lost 7 bases, with 15 bases between them. Germline V gives CDR1 SGHAT, CDR2 FQNNGV. The CDR3 spans 14 residues. This CDR3 is CASSLRGSTNEQFF. CDR3 coding DNA: TGTGCCAGCAGCCTAAGGGGGTCGACGAATGAGCAGTTCTTC. The variable domain in full, completed from reference TRBV11-2 and TRBJ2-1, reads EAGVAQSPRYKIIEKRQSVAFWCNPISGHATLYWYQQILGQGPKLLIQFQNNGVVDDSQLPKDRFSAERLKGVDSTLKIQPAKLEDSAVYLCASSLRGSTNEQFFGPGTRLTVL.

This chain links TRBV5-4 with TRBJ2-2; 10 nucleotides line up with TRBD2. After removal of 4 bases from V and 4 bases from J, the junction contained 7 bases not matched to a gene. The germline gives CDR1 SGHNT, CDR2 YYREEE (reference sequence). This CDR3 spans 16 amino acids. CDR3 DNA sequence: TGTGCCAGCAGCAGGGGGCTAGCGGGAGCCACCGGGGAGCTGTTTTTT. The encoded protein is CASSRGLAGATGELFF. Drawing the rest from reference TRBV5-4 and TRBJ2-2, the complete variable domain is ETGVTQSPTHLIKTRGQQVTLRCSSQSGHNTVSWYQQALGQGPQFIFQYYREEENGRGNFPPRFSGLQFPNYSSELNVNALELDDSALYLCASSRGLAGATGELFFGEGSRLTVL.

A few counts support this clone. The chain joins TRBV6-6 to TRBJ1-2; D is possibly TRBD1 (6 bases). The germline gives CDR1 MNHNY, CDR2 SVGAGI (reference sequence). Deletions cut 7 bases from V and 6 bases from J, with 9 bases between. The CDR3 sequence is 11 residues long. Here the CDR3 reads CASKEGDGYTF. The CDR3 DNA is TGTGCCAGCAAAGAGGGGGATGGCTACACCTTC.

This chain uses TRBV7-6 with TRBJ2-7, with 8 bases lining up with TRBD2. This CDR3 region has 15 residues. Germline V gene lookup returns CDR1 SGHVS and CDR2 FNYEAQ. J gave up 1 base and V 1 base, and 3 bases lay outside the gene matches. The CDR3 sequence: CASSLEAGGSYEQYF. The CDR3 region has the DNA TGTGCCAGCAGCTTAGAGGCGGGGGGTTCCTACGAGCAGTACTTC.

This chain links TRBV19 with TRBJ1-1; D might be TRBD1 (5 bases). Trimming cost V 5 bases and J 1 base, with 8 bases left between them. The CDR3 consists of 13 residues. Germline V gives CDR1 LNHDA, CDR2 SQIVND (reference sequence). The CDR3 nucleotides are TGTGCCAGTAGTCTCGGGGGGAACACTGAAGCTTTCTTT. The encoded protein is CASSLGGNTEAFF.

The rearrangement joins TRBV4-1 to TRBJ1-4; no clear D. CDR1 MGHRA and CDR2 YSYEKL come from the germline V gene. This CDR3 is built from 16 residues. V was shortened by 2 bases and J by 5 bases, with 15 bases between the two germline ends. CDR3 residues: CASSQNLPGPNEKLFF. For the CDR3, the DNA is TGCGCCAGCAGCCAAAACTTACCGGGTCCCAATGAAAAACTGTTTTTT.

The chain carries TRBV29-1 and TRBJ2-1; 12 nucleotides agree with TRBD1. The CDR3 contains 16 residues. In germline, CDR1 is SQVTM, CDR2 ANQGSEA. The trim removed 2 bases at V and 6 bases at J, leaving 8 bases unmatched. The CDR3 reads CSVESYRDRGLNEQFF. CDR3 DNA: TGCAGCGTTGAATCGTACCGGGACAGGGGGCTCAATGAGCAGTTCTTC.

This chain links TRBV28 with TRBJ2-5, with D maybe TRBD1 (6 bases). The end of the DNA fits TRBJ2-7 better, so the J call may be wrong. The CDR3 consists of 15 residues. Germline V lookup: CDR1 MDHEN, CDR2 SYDVKM. The CDR3 loop reads CASSQTGLTLYEQYF. CDR3 coding DNA: TGTGCCAGCAGTCAAACAGGGCTCACACTCTACGAGCAGTACTTC.

The rearrangement joins TRBV6-6 to TRBJ1-1; a weak D match, TRBD1 (5 bases). This CDR3 comprises 13 residues. Trimming took 0 bases from V and 6 from J, leaving 8 bases between them. In germline, CDR1 is MNHNY, CDR2 SVGAGI (reference sequence). This chain's CDR3 is CASSYSSGAEAFF. The DNA for the CDR3 is TGTGCCAGCAGTTACTCATCGGGGGCTGAAGCTTTCTTT.

V usage is TRBV5-6 and J usage is TRBJ1-2; maybe TRBD1 (6 bases). The CDR3 length is 16 residues. CDR1 SGHDT and CDR2 YYEEEE come from the germline V gene. Trimming cost V 5 bases and J 2 bases, with 19 bases left between them. The CDR3, as DNA: TGTGCCAGCAGAATTCCCACGGACAGCGAAAACTATGGCTACACCTTC. Its translation is CASRIPTDSENYGYTF.

The chain joins TRBV27 to TRBJ1-2, with TRBD1 as a possible D gene (6 bases). CDR1 and CDR2 from the germline V gene are MNHEY and SMNVEV (reference sequence). Trimming pared 4 bases from V and 3 bases from J, leaving 9 bases between. This CDR3 is 13 amino acids long. CDR3 sequence (DNA): TGTGCCAGCAGTTCCGCAGGGGACTATGGCTACACCTTC. Encoded protein: CASSSAGDYGYTF.

The rearrangement joins TRBV27 to TRBJ1-5; D is uncertain. The CDR3 covers 11 residues. The V and J ends lost 9 bases and 5 bases respectively, with 8 bases between them. The germline CDR1 and CDR2 sequences are MNHEY and SMNVEV (reference sequence). The CDR3 DNA is TGTGCCAGTGGCCTCTATCAGCCCCAGCATTTT. It translates to CASGLYQPQHF.

The CDR3 DNA reads as TGTGCCAGCAGCTTCCTAGCGGGAGGGGGGAATGAGCAGTTCTTC. Protein sequence: CASSFLAGGGNEQFF. V is TRBV7-8 and J is TRBJ2-1, with TRBD2 matching 12 bases. CDR1 is SGHVS and CDR2 is FQNEAQ in the germline V gene. The CDR3 is 15 residues long. J was trimmed by 7 bases and V by 3 bases; bases with no gene match: 4.

The chain uses TRBV5-1 and TRBJ2-7, with 7 bases aligning to TRBD2. Germline V gene lookup returns CDR1 SGHRS and CDR2 YFSETQ. This CDR3 is 21 amino acids long. With 5 bases clipped from V and 0 bases from J, the junction kept 26 bases outside the gene matches. CDR3 sequence (DNA): TGCGCCAGCAGGGCGCTAGAGTGGAGGTCTAGCGGTAAGTACTTCTCCTACGAGCAGTACTTC. It yields the protein CASRALEWRSSGKYFSYEQYF.

This chain links TRBV25-1 with TRBJ2-1; 12 bases are shared with TRBD1. The CDR3 is 16 residues long. CDR1 and CDR2 from the germline V gene are MGHDK and SYGVNS. V shed 7 bases and J 7 bases; nucleotides not matched to a gene: 11. The CDR3 here is CASTNTRDRGQNEQFF. The CDR3 coding sequence is TGTGCCAGCACTAATACCAGGGACAGGGGGCAAAATGAGCAGTTCTTC.

Concerning this clone: Within the sample, other DNA sequences also encode this same CDR3. The chain joins TRBV5-6 to TRBJ2-2; perhaps TRBD1 as D (6 bases). The V and J ends lost 4 bases and 0 bases respectively, with 19 bases between them. The germline V gene encodes CDR1 SGHDT and CDR2 YYEEEE. This CDR3 is 18 amino acids long. CDR3 loop: CASSRSLSGDPNTGELFF. The CDR3 nucleotides read TGTGCCAGCAGCCGAAGCCTCTCAGGGGACCCGAACACCGGGGAGCTGTTTTTT.

The CDR3 sequence is CASSLQVALGFKNIQYF. CDR3 coding DNA: TGTGCCAGCAGCTTGCAGGTAGCGTTAGGGTTCAAAAACATTCAGTACTTC. This chain joins TRBV5-4 and TRBJ2-4, with D possibly TRBD2 on 5 matching bases. The CDR3 length is 17 residues. V lost 1 base to trimming and J lost 3 bases, with 17 bases between them. CDR1 and CDR2 from the germline V gene are SGHNT and YYREEE (reference sequence).

J is TRBJ2-7 and V is TRBV10-3; a possible D gene is TRBD1 (6 bases). The germline V and J ends were trimmed by 0 bases and 4 bases, with 25 bases remaining between them. Per germline, CDR1 ENHRY and CDR2 SYGVKD. This CDR3 is built from 19 residues. The CDR3 DNA reads TGTGCCATCAGTGAGTCGTTGGGACACAACTACATAACTCCATACGAGCAGTACTTC. Encoded protein: CAISESLGHNYITPYEQYF.

The genes are TRBV6-8 and TRBJ1-4; weak D call: TRBD1 (5 bases). Trimming cost V 7 bases and J 0 bases, with 12 bases left between them. This CDR3 has 15 residues. Germline V lookup: CDR1 MNHGY, CDR2 SAAAGT. CDR3: CASTVGAATNEKLFF. The DNA of the CDR3 is TGTGCCAGCACCGTCGGGGCAGCAACTAATGAAAAACTGTTTTTT.